Listed here are 7 T cell receptor beta chains from one sample, sequenced in a study of blood T cell repertoires in COVID-19. Data came from immunoSEQ multiplex PCR; TCRdb stores just in-frame clones and leaves some out. Found here are approximately 280,000 clones, around 86% of them singletons; the top ten hold over 2%. The sequencing input was peripheral blood. The origin of the receptors is a woman aged 25-40 years who had recovered from COVID-19.

The V and J genes are TRBV27 and TRBJ1-1; D not resolved. Per germline, CDR1 MNHEY and CDR2 SMNVEV (reference sequence). The CDR3 contains 14 residues. V lost 3 bases to trimming and J lost 2 bases, with 10 bases between them. CDR3 sequence: CASSLSGTNTEAFF. The CDR3 coding sequence is TGTGCCAGCAGTTTGAGCGGCACAAACACTGAAGCTTTCTTT.

This sequence joins TRBV28 and TRBJ1-6, with D possibly TRBD1 on 5 matching bases. This CDR3 contains 14 residues. The germline V gene encodes CDR1 MDHEN and CDR2 SYDVKM. The V end lost 4 bases, the J end lost 6 bases, and 10 bases lay between the germline ends. The CDR3 here is CASSSGTGNSPLHF. The CDR3 DNA follows: TGTGCCAGCAGTTCCGGGACTGGTAATTCACCCCTCCACTTT.

V usage is TRBV19 and J usage is TRBJ1-2, with D possibly matching TRBD1 (5 bases). Looked up from germline, CDR1 is LNHDA and CDR2 is SQIVND (reference sequence). This CDR3 contains 16 residues. The germline V and J ends were trimmed by 4 bases and 4 bases, with 19 bases remaining between them. Here the CDR3 DNA reads TGTGCCAGTAGTAAACCGGGGGAGAAGTTGACCTATGGCTACACCTTC. It specifies CASSKPGEKLTYGYTF.

The chain joins TRBV2 to TRBJ2-7; the D gene is possibly TRBD2 (5 bases). Per germline, CDR1 SNHLY and CDR2 FYNNEI. The CDR3 has 14 residues. The germline V and J ends were trimmed by 3 bases and 3 bases, with 12 bases remaining between them. In DNA form, the CDR3 reads TGTGCCAGCAGTGACGGCGACTACGACTACGAGCAGTACTTC. It translates to CASSDGDYDYEQYF.

V gene TRBV7-9 combines with J gene TRBJ1-2; D perhaps matches TRBD1 (5 bases). This CDR3 comprises 18 residues. Germline V lookup: CDR1 SEHNR, CDR2 FQNEAQ (reference sequence). Between the trimmed V and J ends, which lost 0 bases and 3 bases, there was a span of 20 bases. CDR3 residues: CASSLALLGVGEDYGYTF. The CDR3 DNA reads TGTGCCAGCAGCTTAGCGCTTTTAGGGGTAGGAGAGGACTATGGCTACACCTTC.

This chain joins TRBV3-1 (or the pseudogene TRBV3-2) and TRBJ2-1; 8 bases agree with TRBD1. The CDR3 is made up of 18 amino acids. Trimming took 3 bases from V and 5 from J; bases not matched to a gene: 15. From germline, CDR1 is LGHDT and CDR2 YNNKEL (reference sequence). DNA of the CDR3: TGTGCCAGCAGCCATGTCTACCGGGACAGGAGTTACGACAATGAGCAGTTCTTC. Residues: CASSHVYRDRSYDNEQFF.

The chain links TRBV7-9 to TRBJ1-1, with TRBD1 as a possible D gene (6 bases). The germline V gene has CDR1 SEHNR and CDR2 FQNEAQ (reference sequence). The V gene lost 5 bases and the J gene lost 5 bases, with 15 bases spanning the gap. The length of the CDR3 is 14 residues. CDR3 sequence reads: CASSPRGAWTEAFF. The CDR3 DNA follows: TGTGCCAGCAGCCCGCGGGGGGCATGGACTGAAGCTTTCTTT.